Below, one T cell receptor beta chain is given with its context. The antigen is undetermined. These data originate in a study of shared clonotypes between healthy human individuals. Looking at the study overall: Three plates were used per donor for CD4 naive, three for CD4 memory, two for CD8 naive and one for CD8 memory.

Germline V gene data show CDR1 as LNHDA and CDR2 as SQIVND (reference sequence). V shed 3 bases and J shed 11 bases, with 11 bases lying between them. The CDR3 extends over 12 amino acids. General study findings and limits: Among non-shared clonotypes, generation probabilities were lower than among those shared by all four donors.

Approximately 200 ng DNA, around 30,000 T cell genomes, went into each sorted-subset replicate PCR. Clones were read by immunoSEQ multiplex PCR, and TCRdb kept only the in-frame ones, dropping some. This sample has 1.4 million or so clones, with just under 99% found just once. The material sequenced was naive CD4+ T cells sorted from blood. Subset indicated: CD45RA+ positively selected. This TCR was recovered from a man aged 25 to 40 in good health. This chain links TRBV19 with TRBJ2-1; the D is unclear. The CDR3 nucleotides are TGTGCCAGTAGTATGATCCTTGGGCAGCAGTTCTTC. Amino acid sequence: CASSMILGQQFF.